The entry that follows covers one T cell receptor (beta chain) sequence. The source of the sample is a study of control samples from healthy donors and cancer patients. TCRdb keeps only in-frame clones here, not all; method: immunoSEQ multiplex PCR. The sample carries about 150,000 clones, over 85% recorded once. The CDR3 runs to 12 residues. Trimming left V 10 bases short and J 5 bases short, with 14 bases between. From germline, CDR1 is MNHEY and CDR2 SVGAGI. The genes are TRBV6-5 and TRBJ1-1; no clear D. The sequenced material came from blood. The TCR originated in a man aged 18 to 30 in good health. The CDR3 coding sequence is TGTGCCACCCGAGACGGCTCGACTGAAGCTTTCTTT. It codes for CATRDGSTEAFF.